This T cell receptor beta chain appears in the sequencing data of a study of regulatory T cells in long-lasting Graves disease. General study findings and limits: Those with persistent disease had in common more public clonotypes (around 2,500) than new patients (approximately 1,000). TRBV28, TRBJ1-2 and TRBJ2-5 were segments that persistent disease favored.

Sequencing libraries for TCR beta were prepared with iRepertoire HTBI primers and Arm-PCR of CDR3 regions. TCRdb recomputed calls from the multiplex PCR reads with MiXCR, one row per CDR3 protein. Found here are about 400,000 distinct CDR3 sequences, less than 25% of them singletons; the top ten hold less than 25%. This clonotype was counted a few times. Its specificity is unknown. Germline V lookup: CDR1 ENHRY, CDR2 SYGVKD. The CDR3 extends over 13 amino acids. With 5 bases removed from V and 7 bases from J, the gap between germline ends came to 11 bases. The time point denotes: persistent/refractory GD, antithyroid drugs over 5 years with positive TRAb. TCR sequences were obtained from RNA taken from PBMCs.

The specimen comprised peripheral blood mononuclear cells (PBMCs), sampled when the disease was refractory, from a patient treated with antithyroid drugs. V and J are TRBV10-3 and TRBJ1-4; tentative D call: TRBD1 (5 bases). This TCR was recovered from a female donor with Graves disease. The CDR3 reads CAISSSGAEKLFF. The CDR3 DNA reads TGTGCCATCAGTAGCAGCGGGGCTGAAAAACTGTTTTTT.